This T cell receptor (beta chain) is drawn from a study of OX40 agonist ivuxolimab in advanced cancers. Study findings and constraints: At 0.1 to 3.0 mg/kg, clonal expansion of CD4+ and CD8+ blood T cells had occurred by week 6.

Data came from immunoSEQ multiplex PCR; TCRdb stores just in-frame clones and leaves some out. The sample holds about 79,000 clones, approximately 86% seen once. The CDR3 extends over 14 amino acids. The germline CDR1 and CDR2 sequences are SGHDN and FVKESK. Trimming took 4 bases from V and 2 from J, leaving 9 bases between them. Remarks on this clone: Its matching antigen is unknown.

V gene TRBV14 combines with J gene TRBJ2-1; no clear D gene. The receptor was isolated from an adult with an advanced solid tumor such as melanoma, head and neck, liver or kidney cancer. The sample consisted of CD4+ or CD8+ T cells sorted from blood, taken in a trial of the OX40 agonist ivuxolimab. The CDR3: CASSPLEPYNEQFF. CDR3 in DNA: TGTGCCAGCAGCCCCTTGGAACCCTACAATGAGCAGTTCTTC.